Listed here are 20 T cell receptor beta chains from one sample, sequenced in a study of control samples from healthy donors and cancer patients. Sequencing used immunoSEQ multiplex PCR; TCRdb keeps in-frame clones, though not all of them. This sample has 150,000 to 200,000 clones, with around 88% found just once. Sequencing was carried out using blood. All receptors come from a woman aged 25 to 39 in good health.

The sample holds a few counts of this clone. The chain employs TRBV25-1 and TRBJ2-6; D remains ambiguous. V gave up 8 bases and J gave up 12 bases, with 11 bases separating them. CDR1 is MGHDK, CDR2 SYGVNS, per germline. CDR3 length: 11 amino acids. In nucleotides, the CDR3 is TGTGCCAGCCATGGATTCGGCGTCCTGACTTTC. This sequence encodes CASHGFGVLTF.

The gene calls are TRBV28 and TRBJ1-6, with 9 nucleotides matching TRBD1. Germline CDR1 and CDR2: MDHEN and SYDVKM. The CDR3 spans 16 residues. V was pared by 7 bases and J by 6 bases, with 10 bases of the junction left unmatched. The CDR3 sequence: CASNDRTGAPNSPLHF. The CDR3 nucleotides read TGTGCCAGCAACGATAGGACAGGGGCCCCTAATTCACCCCTCCACTTT.

The CDR3 DNA sequence: TGCAGTGCGAGTCGGACCCTGGATCCTGAAGCTTTCTTT. Amino acids: CSASRTLDPEAFF. This chain uses TRBV20-1 with TRBJ1-1; D call uncertain. The germline V gene encodes CDR1 DFQATT and CDR2 SNEGSKA (reference sequence). The V end lost 6 bases, the J end lost 6 bases, and 17 bases lay between the germline ends. The CDR3 loop spans 13 amino acids.

CDR3 DNA sequence: TGTGCCAGCTCACCACCGGGAGGGTCCGGGGAGCTGTTTTTT. Its translation is CASSPPGGSGELFF. The V call is TRBV18, the J call TRBJ2-2, with TRBD2 matching 7 bases. The V and J ends lost 0 bases and 6 bases, in that order; junction bases with no gene match: 1. Germline V CDR1 and CDR2: KGHSH, LQKENI. The CDR3 covers 14 residues.

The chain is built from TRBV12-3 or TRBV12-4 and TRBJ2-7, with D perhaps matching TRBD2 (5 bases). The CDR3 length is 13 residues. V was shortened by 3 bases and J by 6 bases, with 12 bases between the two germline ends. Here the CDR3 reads CASSLLGVGEQYF. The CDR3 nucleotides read TGTGCCAGCAGTTTGTTGGGAGTGGGCGAGCAGTACTTC.

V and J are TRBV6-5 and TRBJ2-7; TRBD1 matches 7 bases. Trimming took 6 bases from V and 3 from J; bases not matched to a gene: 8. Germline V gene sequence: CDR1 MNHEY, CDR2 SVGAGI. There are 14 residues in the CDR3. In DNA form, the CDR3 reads TGTGCCAGCAGCCAACGGGACAGCTTCTACGAGCAGTACTTC. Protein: CASSQRDSFYEQYF.

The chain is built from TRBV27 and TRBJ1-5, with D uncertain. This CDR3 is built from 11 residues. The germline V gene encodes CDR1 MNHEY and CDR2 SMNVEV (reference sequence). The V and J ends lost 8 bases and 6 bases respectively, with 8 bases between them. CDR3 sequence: CASGVGQPQHF. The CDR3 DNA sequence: TGTGCCAGCGGGGTCGGTCAGCCCCAGCATTTT.

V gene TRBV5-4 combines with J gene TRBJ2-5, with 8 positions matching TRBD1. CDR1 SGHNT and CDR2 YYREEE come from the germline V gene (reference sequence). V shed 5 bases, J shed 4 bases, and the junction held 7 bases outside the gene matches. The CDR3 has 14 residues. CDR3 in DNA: TGTGCCAGCAGTTCCGACAGGGGTTCAGAGACCCAGTACTTC. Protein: CASSSDRGSETQYF.

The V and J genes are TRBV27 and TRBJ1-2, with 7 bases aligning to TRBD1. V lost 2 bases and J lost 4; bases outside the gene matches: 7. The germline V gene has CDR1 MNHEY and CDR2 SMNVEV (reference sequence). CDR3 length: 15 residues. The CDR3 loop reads CASSLGQGGSYGYTF. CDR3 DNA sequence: TGTGCCAGCAGTTTAGGGCAGGGGGGGAGCTATGGCTACACCTTC.

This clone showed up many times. The CDR3 is CASSTDLNQPQHF. The CDR3 bases are TGTGCCAGCAGCACCGACTTGAATCAGCCCCAGCATTTT. The chain is built from TRBV7-2 and TRBJ1-5; D is unclear. The germline V gene has CDR1 SGHTA and CDR2 FQGNSA. The CDR3 length is 13 residues. V lost 5 bases to trimming and J lost 4 bases, with 9 bases between them. Variable domain in full (rest from reference TRBV7-2 and TRBJ1-5): GAGVSQSPSNKVTEKGKDVELRCDPISGHTALYWYRQSLGQGLEFLIYFQGNSAPDKSGLPSDRFSAERTGGSVSTLTIQRTQQEDSAVYLCASSTDLNQPQHFGDGTRLSIL.

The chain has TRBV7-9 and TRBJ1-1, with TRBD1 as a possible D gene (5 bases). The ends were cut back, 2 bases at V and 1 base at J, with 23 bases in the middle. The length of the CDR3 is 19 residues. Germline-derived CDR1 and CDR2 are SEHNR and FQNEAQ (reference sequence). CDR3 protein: CASSLRWTPSIPRNTEAFF. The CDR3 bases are TGTGCCAGCAGCTTACGGTGGACACCTTCTATTCCGCGGAACACTGAAGCTTTCTTT.

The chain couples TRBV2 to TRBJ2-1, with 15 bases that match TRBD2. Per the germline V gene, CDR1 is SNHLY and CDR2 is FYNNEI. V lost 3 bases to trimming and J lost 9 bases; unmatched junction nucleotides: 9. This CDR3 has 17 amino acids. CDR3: CASSDRTSGRAGGEQFF. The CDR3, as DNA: TGTGCCAGCAGTGACAGGACTAGCGGGAGGGCCGGCGGTGAGCAGTTCTTC.

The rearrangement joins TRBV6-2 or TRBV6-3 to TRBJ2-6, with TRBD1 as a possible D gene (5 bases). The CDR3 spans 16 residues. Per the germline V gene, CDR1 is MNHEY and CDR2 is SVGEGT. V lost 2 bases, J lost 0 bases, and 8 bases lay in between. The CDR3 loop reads CASSYLGASGANVLTF. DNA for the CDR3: TGTGCCAGCAGTTACCTTGGGGCCTCTGGGGCCAACGTCCTGACTTTC.

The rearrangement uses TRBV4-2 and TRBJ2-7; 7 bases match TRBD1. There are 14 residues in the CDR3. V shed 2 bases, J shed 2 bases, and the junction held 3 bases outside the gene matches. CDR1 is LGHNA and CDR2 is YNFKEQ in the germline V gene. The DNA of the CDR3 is TGTGCCAGCAGCCAATGGACAGGCCCCTACGAGCAGTACTTC. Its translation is CASSQWTGPYEQYF.

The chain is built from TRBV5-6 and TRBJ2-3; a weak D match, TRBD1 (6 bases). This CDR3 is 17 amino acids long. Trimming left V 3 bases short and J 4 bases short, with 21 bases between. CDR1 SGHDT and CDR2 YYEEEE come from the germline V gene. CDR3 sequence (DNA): TGTGCCAGCAGCTCATATATTCACAGGGATCGGTCAGATACGCAGTATTTT. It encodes CASSSYIHRDRSDTQYF. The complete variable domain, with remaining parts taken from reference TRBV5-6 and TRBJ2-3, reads DAGVTQSPTHLIKTRGQQVTLRCSPKSGHDTVSWYQQALGQGPQFIFQYYEEEERQRGNFPDRFSGHQFPNYSSELNVNALLLGDSALYLCASSSYIHRDRSDTQYFGPGTRLTVL.

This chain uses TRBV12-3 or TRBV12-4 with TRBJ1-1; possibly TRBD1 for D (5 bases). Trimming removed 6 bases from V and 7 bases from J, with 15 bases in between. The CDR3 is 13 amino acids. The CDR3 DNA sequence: TGTGCCAGCAGCCTACGGGGCAGCCTTGAAGCTTTCTTT. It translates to CASSLRGSLEAFF.

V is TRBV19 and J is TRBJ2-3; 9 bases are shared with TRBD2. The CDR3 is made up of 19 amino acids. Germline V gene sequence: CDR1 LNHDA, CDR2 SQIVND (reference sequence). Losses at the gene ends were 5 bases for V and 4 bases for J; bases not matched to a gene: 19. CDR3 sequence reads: CASSQRISGTSLGADTQYF. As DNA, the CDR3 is TGTGCCAGTAGTCAACGGATATCCGGGACTAGCTTGGGGGCAGATACGCAGTATTTT.

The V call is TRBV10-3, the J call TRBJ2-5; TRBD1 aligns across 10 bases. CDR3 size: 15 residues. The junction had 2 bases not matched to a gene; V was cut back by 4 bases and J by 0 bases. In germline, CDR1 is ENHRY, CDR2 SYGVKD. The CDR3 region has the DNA TGTGCCATCAGTGCGGGACAGGGGTACCAAGAGACCCAGTACTTC. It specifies CAISAGQGYQETQYF.

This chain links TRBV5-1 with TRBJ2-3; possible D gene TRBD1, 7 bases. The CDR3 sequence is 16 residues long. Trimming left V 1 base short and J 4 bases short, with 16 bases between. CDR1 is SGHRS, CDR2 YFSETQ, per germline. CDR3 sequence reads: CASSLWAGGGPDTQYF. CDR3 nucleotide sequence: TGCGCCAGCAGCTTGTGGGCTGGAGGGGGCCCAGATACGCAGTATTTT. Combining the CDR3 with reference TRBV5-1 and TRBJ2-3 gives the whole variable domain KAGVTQTPRYLIKTRGQQVTLSCSPISGHRSVSWYQQTPGQGLQFLFEYFSETQRNKGNFPGRFSGRQFSNSRSEMNVSTLELGDSALYLCASSLWAGGGPDTQYFGPGTRLTVL.

In DNA form, the CDR3 reads TGTGCCAGCAGCCAGCTCGGGGGGGTCACAGATACGCAGTATTTT. Its protein product is CASSQLGGVTDTQYF. The chain joins TRBV3-1 (or the pseudogene TRBV3-2) to TRBJ2-3; 8 bases agree with TRBD2. Germline CDR1 is LGHDT and CDR2 is YNNKEL (reference sequence). Trimming removed 3 bases from V and 2 bases from J; junction bases left unmatched: 4. The CDR3 loop spans 15 amino acids.